The sequence of this T cell receptor beta chain was determined in a study of blood T cell repertoires in COVID-19. As for the study in general: Sources were T cells, B-cell-depleted T cells, or PBMCs; the material itself was cDNA or gDNA.

Everyone who took part was roughly 18 to 89 years old, and they came from 20 to 25 US areas. Participants' reported clinical history set cohort assignment. Two negative PCRs, clearance, or symptom resolution were required of recovered Cohort 3 donors. V gave up 1 base and J gave up 0 bases; unmatched junction bases: 8. Germline V gene sequence: CDR1 LGHDT, CDR2 YNNKEL (reference sequence). CDR3 length: 18 amino acids. Generated by immunoSEQ multiplex PCR, the TCRdb table keeps only in-frame clones and is missing some. This table has 300,000 to 350,000 clones, 70% to 90% appearing once. The rearrangement links TRBV3-1 (or the pseudogene TRBV3-2) to TRBJ2-7, with TRBD2 matching over 11 bases. This TCR was recovered from a young man who had recovered from COVID-19. The sequenced sample was PBMCs or T cells enriched from blood (not recorded which). In DNA form, the CDR3 reads TGTGCCAGCAGCCAAGTGTCTAGCGGGGGGTCCAGCTCCTACGAGCAGTACTTC. This gives the protein CASSQVSSGGSSSYEQYF.